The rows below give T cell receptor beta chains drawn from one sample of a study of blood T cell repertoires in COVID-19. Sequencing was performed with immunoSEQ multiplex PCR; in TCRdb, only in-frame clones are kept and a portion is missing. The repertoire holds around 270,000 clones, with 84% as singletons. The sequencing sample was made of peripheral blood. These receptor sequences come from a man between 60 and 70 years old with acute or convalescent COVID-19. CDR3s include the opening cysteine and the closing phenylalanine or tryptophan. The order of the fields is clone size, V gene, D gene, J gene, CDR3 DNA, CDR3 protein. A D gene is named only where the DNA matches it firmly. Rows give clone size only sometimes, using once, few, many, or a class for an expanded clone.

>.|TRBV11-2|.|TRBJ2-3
TGTGCCAGCAGCCCGGTACGAGATACGCAGTATTTT
CASSPVRDTQYF
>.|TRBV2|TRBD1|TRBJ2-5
TGTGCCAGCAGTGCCCTCCCGGGACAGGGCCAAGAGACCCAGTACTTC
CASSALPGQGQETQYF
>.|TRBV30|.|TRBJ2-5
TGTGCCTGGAGTTTGGGGGGGGGCGGAGAGACCCAGTACTTC
CAWSLGGGGETQYF
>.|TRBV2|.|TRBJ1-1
TGTGCCAGCAGTCTCCGCGGGGATTTGGACACTGAAGCTTTCTTT
CASSLRGDLDTEAFF
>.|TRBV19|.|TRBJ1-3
TGTGCCAGTAGTAGAAGGAGGGAAAGGGGCTCTGGAAACACCATATATTTT
CASSRRRERGSGNTIYF
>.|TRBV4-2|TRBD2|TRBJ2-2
TGTGCCAGCAGCCAAGAAGCTAGCGGGAGTGCCGGGGAGCTGTTTTTT
CASSQEASGSAGELFF
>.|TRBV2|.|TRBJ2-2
TGTGCCATTCCAGGGGTCAGCACCGGGGAGCTGTTTTTT
CAIPGVSTGELFF
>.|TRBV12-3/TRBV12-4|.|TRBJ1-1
TGTGCCAGCATGGCCTACACTGAAGCTTTCTTT
CASMAYTEAFF
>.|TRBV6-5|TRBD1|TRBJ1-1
TGTGCCAGCAGTTACGCCGGGACAGGGGGCACTGAAGCTTTCTTT
CASSYAGTGGTEAFF
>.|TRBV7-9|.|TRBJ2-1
TGTGCCAGCAGCCCCCCTTTGGGAGTTTCCTACAATGAGCAGTTCTTC
CASSPPLGVSYNEQFF
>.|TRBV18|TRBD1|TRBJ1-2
TGTGCCAGCTCACCCCAAGGACAGGCCATGTATGGCTACACCTTC
CASSPQGQAMYGYTF
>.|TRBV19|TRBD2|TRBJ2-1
TGTGCCAGTAGTATAGGGCTAGCGGGAGGGGTTGCTGATGAGCAGTTCTTC
CASSIGLAGGVADEQFF
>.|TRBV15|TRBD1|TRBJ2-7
TGTGCCACCAGCAGAGATAGACAGGGGACCTTATACTCCTACGAGCAGTACTTC
CATSRDRQGTLYSYEQYF
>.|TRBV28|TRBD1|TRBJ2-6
TGTGCCAGCAGTTCCCTAGGACAGGGGGCCTCTGGGGCCAACGTCCTGACTTTC
CASSSLGQGASGANVLTF
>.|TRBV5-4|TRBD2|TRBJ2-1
TGTGCCAGCAGCTTAGCGGGGGTACACAATGAGCAGTTCTTC
CASSLAGVHNEQFF
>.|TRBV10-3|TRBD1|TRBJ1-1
TGTGCCATCAGTTCCCGGGACAGGGGAGATTTGGCTTTCTTT
CAISSRDRGDLAFF
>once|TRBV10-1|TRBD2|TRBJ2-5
TGCGCCAGCAGTGAGTCTCTAGGGACTAGCGGGCAAGAGACCCAGTACTTC
CASSESLGTSGQETQYF
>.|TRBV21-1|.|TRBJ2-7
TGTGCCAGCAGCAAAGGGACAGGGGAGGCCTACGAGCAGTACTTC
CASSKGTGEAYEQYF
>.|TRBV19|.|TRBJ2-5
TGTGCCAGTAGAACCCAGGACGTAAGAGGGGAGACCCAGTACTTC
CASRTQDVRGETQYF
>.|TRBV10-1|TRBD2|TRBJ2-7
TGCGCCAGCAGCTTACGGGACTACTACGAGCAGTACTTC
CASSLRDYYEQYF
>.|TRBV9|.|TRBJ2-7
TGTGCCAGCAGCGTAGACAGCACCTACGAGCAGTACTTC
CASSVDSTYEQYF
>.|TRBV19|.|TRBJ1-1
TGTGCCAGTAGGATAGGGAGGCTGACTGAAGCTTTCTTT
CASRIGRLTEAFF
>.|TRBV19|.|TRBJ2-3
TGTGCCAGTAGTCTCGCGAGATCAACAGATACGCAGTATTTT
CASSLARSTDTQYF
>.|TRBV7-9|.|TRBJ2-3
TGTGCCGCAGACATCGGCACAGATACGCAGTATTTT
CAADIGTDTQYF
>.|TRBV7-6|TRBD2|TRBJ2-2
TGTGCCAGCAGCTTACAGCCAGCGGGAGGGCCGAGGAGCACCGGGGAGCTGTTTTTT
CASSLQPAGGPRSTGELFF
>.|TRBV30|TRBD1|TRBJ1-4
TGTGCCTTTAAGAGACAGGGGAAAGAGAATGAAAAACTGTTTTTT
CAFKRQGKENEKLFF
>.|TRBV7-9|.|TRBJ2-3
TGTGCCAGCGATAAAGGGCAGGGTGGCACAGATACGCAGTATTTT
CASDKGQGGTDTQYF
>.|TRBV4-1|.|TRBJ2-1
TGCGCCAGCAGCCAGCGTTTCCAGGGGAATGAGCAGTTCTTC
CASSQRFQGNEQFF
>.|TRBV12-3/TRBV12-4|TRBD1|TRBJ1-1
TGTGCCAGCAGGGATACAGGGGGCACTGAAGCTTTCTTT
CASRDTGGTEAFF
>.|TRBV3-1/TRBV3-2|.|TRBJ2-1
TGTGCCAGCAGCCAACTTTCCCTGAATGAGCAGTTCTTC
CASSQLSLNEQFF
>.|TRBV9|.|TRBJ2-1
TGTGCCAGCAGCCTGGCCGGGGGCAATGAGCAGTTCTTC
CASSLAGGNEQFF
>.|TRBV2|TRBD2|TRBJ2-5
TGTGCCAGCAGTGGCCCCCCGGTGCGGGAGGGCTTCGAGACCCAGTACTTC
CASSGPPVREGFETQYF
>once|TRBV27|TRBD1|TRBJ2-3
TGTGCCAGCAGCTATACTTTTCGCCCCGGGACAGCGGCAGATACGCAGTATTTT
CASSYTFRPGTAADTQYF
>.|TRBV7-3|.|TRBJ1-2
TGTGCCAGCAGCTTAGGTCGGGGCTATGGCTACACCTTC
CASSLGRGYGYTF
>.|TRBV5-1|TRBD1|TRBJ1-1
TGCGCCAGCAGCCCGGGACAGGGCCCGAACACTGAAGCTTTCTTT
CASSPGQGPNTEAFF
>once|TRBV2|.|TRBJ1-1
TGTGCCAGCAGGGACAGATCGAACACTGAAGCTTTCTTT
CASRDRSNTEAFF
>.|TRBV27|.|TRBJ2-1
TGTGCCAGCAGTTATCGCCGGGGGGCTCCGAATGAGCAGTTCTTC
CASSYRRGAPNEQFF
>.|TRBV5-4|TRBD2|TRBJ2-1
TGTGCCAGCAGCTTGGCGGCGCTAGCGGGAAGTTTGGGTGAGCAGTTCTTC
CASSLAALAGSLGEQFF
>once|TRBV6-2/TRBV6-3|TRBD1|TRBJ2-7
TGTGCCAGCAGTCACCCCAGGACAGGGGACAGCGAGCAGTACTTC
CASSHPRTGDSEQYF
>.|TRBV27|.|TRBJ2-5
TGTGCCAGCAGTTTAACGCGGGGACAAGAGACCCAGTACTTC
CASSLTRGQETQYF
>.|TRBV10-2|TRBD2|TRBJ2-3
TGCGCCACCCGGACTAGCCCAAGCACAGATACGCAGTATTTT
CATRTSPSTDTQYF
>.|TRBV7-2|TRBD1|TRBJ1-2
TGTGCCAGCAGCTCGTCGACAGGGTATTATGGCTACACCTTC
CASSSSTGYYGYTF
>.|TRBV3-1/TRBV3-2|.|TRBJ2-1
TGTGCCAGCAGCCAAAGGGACTTCGCCTACAATGAGCAGTTCTTC
CASSQRDFAYNEQFF
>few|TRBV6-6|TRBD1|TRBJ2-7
TGTGCCAGCAGTTACACCCGGGACAGGGGAGGGGAGCAGTACTTC
CASSYTRDRGGEQYF
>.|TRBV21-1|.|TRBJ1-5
TGTGCCAGCAGCCCACAGGAGTACCTCCGCCAATATAGCAATCAGCCCCAGCATTTT
CASSPQEYLRQYSNQPQHF
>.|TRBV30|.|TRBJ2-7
TGTGCCTGGAGTTTAGCGGAGGGCTACGAGCAGTACTTC
CAWSLAEGYEQYF
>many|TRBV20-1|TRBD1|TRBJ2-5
TGCAGTGCTAGTAAGACAGGGCTCGAGACCCAGTACTTC
CSASKTGLETQYF
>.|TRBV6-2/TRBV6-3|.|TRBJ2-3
TGTGCCAGCAGTCTAGGTCTGGATACGCAGTATTTT
CASSLGLDTQYF
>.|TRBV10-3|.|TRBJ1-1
TGTGCCATCAGTGATGGGAGGCTACTGAACACTGAAGCTTTCTTT
CAISDGRLLNTEAFF
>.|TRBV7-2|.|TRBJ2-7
TGTGCCAGCAGCACAGAAGGGTACAGGGTCTACGAGCAGTACTTC
CASSTEGYRVYEQYF
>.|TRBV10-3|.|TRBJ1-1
TGTGCCATCAGTCCTACTCGGACTGTATTGAACACTGAAGCTTTCTTT
CAISPTRTVLNTEAFF